This is a list of T cell receptor beta chains from one sample in a study of T cell repertoires in cytomegalovirus infection. A single record per CDR3 protein comes from TCRdb applying MiXCR to the reads. This sample has some 450,000 distinct CDR3 sequences, with under 40% found just once. Specimen: PBMCs. These receptors came from a human donor in good health (CMV status not recorded). Some clones in this sample may be carry-over from other donors' samples. Both conserved end residues are part of each CDR3. The D gene is left open where the match is weak. Only part of the rows carry a size: once, few, many, or a class if the clone is expanded.

clone size	V gene	D gene	J gene	CDR3 protein	CDR3 DNA
many	TRBV7-2	TRBD1	TRBJ2-7	CASSPDRGAYEQYF	TGTGCCAGCAGCCCCGACAGGGGTGCCTACGAGCAGTACTTC
many	TRBV6-2/TRBV6-3	.	TRBJ2-7	CASSTPPGNHEQYF	TGTGCCAGCTCCACCCCTCCGGGGAACCACGAGCAGTACTTC
.	TRBV29-1	TRBD2	TRBJ2-1	CSASGGFINEQFF	TGCAGCGCTAGCGGGGGCTTCATCAATGAGCAGTTCTTC
few	TRBV5-6	.	TRBJ2-2	CASRPGVGELFF	TGTGCCAGCAGGCCGGGGGTCGGGGAGCTGTTTTTT
.	TRBV7-9	.	TRBJ2-7	CASSPTGFEQYF	TGTGCCAGCAGCCCCACGGGGTTCGAGCAGTACTTC
.	TRBV28	TRBD1	TRBJ1-4	CASSPGTGGEKLFF	TGTGCCAGCAGTCCCGGGACAGGTGGCGAAAAACTGTTTTTT
once	TRBV7-4	.	TRBJ2-7	CASSLGSFGAYEQYF	TGTGCCAGCAGCTTAGGGTCCTTTGGCGCCTACGAGCAGTACTTC
.	TRBV28	.	TRBJ2-1	CASSFQWNEQFF	TGTGCCAGCAGTTTCCAGTGGAATGAGCAGTTCTTC
.	TRBV4-2	TRBD1	TRBJ1-2	CASSQDLGQGDGYTF	TGTGCCAGCAGCCAAGATCTGGGACAGGGTGATGGCTACACCTTC
many	TRBV25-1	TRBD1	TRBJ1-2	CATSNRGRVSNGYTF	TGTGCCACATCGAACAGGGGCAGGGTATCTAATGGCTACACCTTC
few	TRBV6-5	.	TRBJ2-5	CASSYSGSKGGTQYF	TGTGCCAGCAGTTATTCCGGGAGTAAAGGGGGGACCCAGTACTTC
few	TRBV9	.	TRBJ1-2	CASSVKGSGYGYTF	TGTGCCAGCAGCGTAAAAGGGTCAGGCTATGGCTACACCTTC
.	TRBV28	.	TRBJ2-5	CDSSLKGLIFETQYF	TGTGACAGCAGTTTAAAGGGATTAATCTTCGAGACCCAGTACTTC
few	TRBV19	TRBD2	TRBJ2-1	CASTAGGRKSSYNEQFF	TGTGCGAGTACGGCGGGGGGGCGCAAAAGCTCCTACAATGAGCAGTTCTTC
many	TRBV7-8	.	TRBJ1-5	CASSFEVTQPQHF	TGTGCCAGCAGCTTTGAGGTAACTCAGCCCCAGCATTTT
.	TRBV7-9	.	TRBJ2-7	CASSQTPRTAVGEHERYF	TGTGCCAGCAGCCAGACCCCCAGGACAGCCGTGGGGGAACACGAGCGGTACTTC
.	TRBV7-9	.	TRBJ2-2	CASSSLVNGELFF	TGTGCCAGCAGCTCGCTGGTCAACGGGGAGCTGTTTTTT
.	TRBV6-2/TRBV6-3	.	TRBJ1-1	CSSSYYGPNTEAFF	TGTTCCAGCAGTTACTACGGGCCGAACACTGAAGCTTTCTTT
.	TRBV7-6	.	TRBJ2-2	CASSLLRTNTGELFF	TGTGCCAGCAGCTTACTGCGGACCAACACCGGGGAGCTGTTTTTT
few	TRBV12-3/TRBV12-4	.	TRBJ1-2	CASSPLGARAGYGYTF	TGTGCCAGCAGTCCTCTCGGGGCGAGGGCGGGGTATGGCTACACCTTC
few	TRBV6-8	TRBD2	TRBJ2-1	CASSWTSRNEQFF	TGTGCCAGCAGTTGGACTAGCCGCAATGAGCAGTTCTTC
.	TRBV18	TRBD2	TRBJ2-7	CASSSPGTSYEQYF	TGTGCCAGCTCCTCACCCGGGACTAGCTACGAGCAGTACTTC